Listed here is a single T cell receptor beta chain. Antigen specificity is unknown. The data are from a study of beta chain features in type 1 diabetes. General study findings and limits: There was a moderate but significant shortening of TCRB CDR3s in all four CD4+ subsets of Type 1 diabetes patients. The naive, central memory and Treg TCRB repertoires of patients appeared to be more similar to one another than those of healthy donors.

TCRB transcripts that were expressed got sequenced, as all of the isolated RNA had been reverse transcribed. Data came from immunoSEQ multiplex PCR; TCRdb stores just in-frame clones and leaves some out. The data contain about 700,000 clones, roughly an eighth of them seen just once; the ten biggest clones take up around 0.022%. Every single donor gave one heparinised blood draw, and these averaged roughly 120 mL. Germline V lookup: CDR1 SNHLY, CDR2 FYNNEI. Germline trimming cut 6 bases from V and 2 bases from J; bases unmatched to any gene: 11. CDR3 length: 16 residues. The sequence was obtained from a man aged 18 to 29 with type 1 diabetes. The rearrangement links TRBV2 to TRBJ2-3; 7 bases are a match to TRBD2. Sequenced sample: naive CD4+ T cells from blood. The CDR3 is CASSAGDNANTDTQYF. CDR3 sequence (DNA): TGTGCCAGCAGCGCGGGGGATAACGCAAACACAGATACGCAGTATTTT. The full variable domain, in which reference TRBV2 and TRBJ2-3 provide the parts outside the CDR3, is EPEVTQTPSHQVTQMGQEVILRCVPISNHLYFYWYRQILGQKVEFLVSFYNNEISEKSEIFDDQFSVERPDGSNFTLKIRSTKLEDSAMYFCASSAGDNANTDTQYFGPGTRLTVL.